Shown below are 16 T cell receptor beta chains from a single sample sequenced in a study of graft-versus-host responses after intestinal transplantation. The method was immunoSEQ multiplex PCR; TCRdb's version includes in-frame clones alone and lacks a portion of them. The sample consists of tens of thousands of clones, 90% to 95% of them appearing once. Antigen specificity for these receptors is unknown. The sample here was unstimulated CD8+ T cells sorted from spleen or lymph node cells, taken before transplant. These receptor sequences come from a human donor who was the organ donor for an intestinal transplant.

This clone has just a few counts. This rearrangement joins TRBV5-8 to TRBJ1-2; 9 bases are shared with TRBD1. CDR1 and CDR2 from the germline V gene are SGHTS and YDEGEE. J lost 6 bases, V lost 2 bases, and 8 bases had no gene match. The CDR3 spans 15 residues. The CDR3 bases are TGTGCCAGCAGCTTTCCGGGACAGGGTATCGATGGCTACACCTTC. Its translation: CASSFPGQGIDGYTF.

V and J are TRBV4-3 and TRBJ1-1; TRBD1 agrees at 8 bases. With 0 bases clipped from V and 2 bases from J, the junction kept 5 bases outside the gene matches. The CDR3 spans 16 residues. CDR1 and CDR2 (germline): LGHNA, YSLEER. The CDR3 coding sequence is TGCGCCAGCAGCCAAGAAAAGACAGGGGCCAACACTGAAGCTTTCTTT. This translates into CASSQEKTGANTEAFF.

This clone occurred a few times. V usage is TRBV7-2 and J usage is TRBJ2-7; TRBD1 agrees at 7 bases. V trimming: 5 bases; J trimming: 5 bases; junction bases outside the gene matches: 3. CDR1 and CDR2 (germline): SGHTA, FQGNSA. The CDR3 is made up of 12 amino acids. The CDR3 sequence: CASSTTGHEQYF. CDR3 DNA sequence: TGTGCCAGCAGCACGACAGGGCACGAGCAGTACTTC.

The DNA for the CDR3 is TGTGCCAGCAGCAACAGGGGTCGGAATGAGCAGTTCTTC. This translates into CASSNRGRNEQFF. J is TRBJ2-1 and V is TRBV5-5; 7 bases agree with TRBD1. CDR1 and CDR2 from the germline V gene are SGHKS and YYEKEE (reference sequence). The CDR3 has 13 residues. Trimming cost V 4 bases and J 7 bases; bases outside gene matches: 5.

V and J are TRBV5-4 and TRBJ1-5, with D maybe TRBD1 (6 bases). Trimming removed 3 bases at V and 5 bases at J, with 12 bases between. The CDR3 covers 14 residues. Germline loops: CDR1 SGHNT, CDR2 YYREEE (reference sequence). CDR3 amino acids: CASSWGGGDQPQHF. The CDR3 DNA sequence: TGTGCCAGCAGCTGGGGAGGGGGGGATCAGCCCCAGCATTTT.

This chain joins TRBV4-1 and TRBJ2-3, with D tentatively TRBD1 (6 bases). The CDR3 totals 15 residues. Germline-derived CDR1 and CDR2 are MGHRA and YSYEKL. V gave up 0 bases and J gave up 3 bases, with 10 bases separating them. This CDR3 is CASSQEYRDTDTQYF. In DNA, the CDR3 is TGCGCCAGCAGCCAAGAGTACAGGGATACAGATACGCAGTATTTT.

The chain couples TRBV7-8 to TRBJ1-2; 7 bases align to TRBD1. Germline values: CDR1 SGHVS, CDR2 FQNEAQ. The V gene end was trimmed by 1 base and the J gene end by 2 bases; junction bases not matched to a gene: 10. The CDR3 covers 17 residues. DNA for the CDR3: TGTGCCAGCAGCTTAGTGTCACGAGGGGGCATAAACTATGGCTACACCTTC. The encoded protein is CASSLVSRGGINYGYTF.

This sequence joins TRBV7-9 and TRBJ1-6, with a tentative D call TRBD1 (6 bases). The CDR3 extends over 18 amino acids. The V end lost 5 bases, the J end lost 2 bases, and 19 bases lay between the germline ends. Germline CDR1 SEHNR, CDR2 FQNEAQ (reference sequence). DNA for the CDR3: TGTGCCAGCAGCCTAGGAGGGGCGACAGGCCCCTATAATTCACCCCTCCACTTT. Translated: CASSLGGATGPYNSPLHF.

The chain uses TRBV4-3 and TRBJ2-2; D gene uncertain. Per germline, CDR1 LGHNA and CDR2 YSLEER. V dropped 4 bases and J dropped 0 bases, with 12 bases sitting between them. CDR3 size: 16 residues. As DNA, the CDR3 is TGCGCCAGCAGCCCCGGCAGCCAAGCGAACACCGGGGAGCTGTTTTTT. Protein product: CASSPGSQANTGELFF.

This chain links TRBV14 with TRBJ2-7; TRBD2 matches at 7 bases. Germline assignment: CDR1 SGHDN and CDR2 FVKESK. V lost 5 bases, J lost 7 bases, and 8 bases stayed unmatched. This CDR3 is 13 amino acids long. Here the CDR3 DNA reads TGTGCCAGCAGCTCTCTGCAGGGAGGGGAGCAGTACTTC. This gives the protein CASSSLQGGEQYF.

The chain is built from TRBV5-4 and TRBJ1-1, with D perhaps TRBD1 (6 bases). CDR1 and CDR2 (germline): SGHNT, YYREEE (reference sequence). The ends were cut back, 0 bases at V and 2 bases at J, with 8 bases in the middle. The length of the CDR3 is 14 residues. The CDR3 nucleotides are TGTGCCAGCAGCTTGGTGGGGGGCAACACTGAAGCTTTCTTT. Protein: CASSLVGGNTEAFF.

CDR3 loop: CASSLGQNTEAFF. The CDR3 nucleotides are TGTGCCAGCAGCTTAGGGCAGAACACTGAAGCTTTCTTT. The gene calls are TRBV11-3 and TRBJ1-1; D unclear. This CDR3 has 13 residues. With 1 base removed from V and 1 base from J, the gap between germline ends came to 4 bases. CDR1 is SGHNT and CDR2 is YENEEA in the germline V gene.

J is TRBJ2-1 and V is TRBV13; D not certain. CDR3 length: 11 residues. Germline V CDR1 and CDR2: PRHDT, FYEKMQ (reference sequence). Trimming pared 2 bases from V and 8 bases from J, leaving 4 bases between. The CDR3 spells CASSLIDEQFF. The CDR3 nucleotides read TGTGCCAGCAGCTTAATTGATGAGCAGTTCTTC.

The chain joins TRBV11-2 to TRBJ2-3; TRBD1 matches at 8 bases. Germline-derived CDR1 and CDR2 are SGHAT and FQNNGV. The CDR3 is 16 amino acids. The J segment lost 2 bases and the V segment lost 5 bases, leaving 9 bases of the junction unmatched. CDR3 sequence reads: CASSPGQGRFTDTQYF. In nucleotides, the CDR3 is TGTGCCAGCAGCCCAGGACAGGGACGGTTCACAGATACGCAGTATTTT.

CDR3: CASSGVYEQYF. The CDR3 region has the DNA TGTGCCAGCAGCGGGGTTTACGAGCAGTACTTC. The V call is TRBV28, the J call TRBJ2-7; D is possibly TRBD2 (5 bases). The germline V gene encodes CDR1 MDHEN and CDR2 SYDVKM. Deletions cut 6 bases from V and 4 bases from J, with 7 bases between. CDR3 length: 11 amino acids.

The chain is built from TRBV4-3 and TRBJ2-4, with D hard to call. This CDR3 has 17 residues. V was shortened by 1 base and J by 0 bases, with 13 bases between the two germline ends. Germline assignment: CDR1 LGHNA and CDR2 YSLEER. For the CDR3, the DNA is TGCGCCAGCAGCCAAGGCCTAGGGTTTTTAGCCAAAAACATTCAGTACTTC. Translated, it gives CASSQGLGFLAKNIQYF.